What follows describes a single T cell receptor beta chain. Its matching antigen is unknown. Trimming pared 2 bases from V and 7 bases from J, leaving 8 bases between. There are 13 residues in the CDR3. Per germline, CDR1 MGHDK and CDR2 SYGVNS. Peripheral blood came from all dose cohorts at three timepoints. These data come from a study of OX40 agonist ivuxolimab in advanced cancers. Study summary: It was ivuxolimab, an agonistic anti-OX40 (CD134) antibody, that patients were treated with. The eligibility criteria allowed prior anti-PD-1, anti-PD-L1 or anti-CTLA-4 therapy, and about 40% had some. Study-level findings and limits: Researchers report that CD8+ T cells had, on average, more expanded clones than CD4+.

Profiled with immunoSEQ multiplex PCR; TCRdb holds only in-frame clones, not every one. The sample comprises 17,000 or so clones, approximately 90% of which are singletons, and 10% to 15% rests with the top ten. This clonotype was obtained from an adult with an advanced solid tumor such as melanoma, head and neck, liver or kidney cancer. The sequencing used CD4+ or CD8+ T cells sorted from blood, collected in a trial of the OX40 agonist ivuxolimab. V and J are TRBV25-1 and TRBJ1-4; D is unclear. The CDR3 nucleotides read TGTGCCAGCAGTGAACTATTAAGTGAAAAACTGTTTTTT. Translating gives CASSELLSEKLFF.